This T cell receptor beta chain was sequenced during a study of blood T cell repertoires in COVID-19. In germline, CDR1 is MNHEY, CDR2 SVGEGT. Trimming took 0 bases from V and 7 from J, leaving 7 bases between them. There are 13 residues in the CDR3. Clones were sequenced by immunoSEQ multiplex PCR, and TCRdb holds only the in-frame ones, with some missing. Of 66,000 or so clones in the sample, around four fifths were seen once. The sequence was obtained from a human donor in a cohort sampled during active COVID-19. This chain connects TRBV6-2 or TRBV6-3 to TRBJ1-5, with D unresolved. Sequenced material: peripheral blood. The CDR3 DNA reads as TGTGCCAGCAGTTACTCCGGGGTACAGCCCCAGCATTTT. Translating it yields CASSYSGVQPQHF.